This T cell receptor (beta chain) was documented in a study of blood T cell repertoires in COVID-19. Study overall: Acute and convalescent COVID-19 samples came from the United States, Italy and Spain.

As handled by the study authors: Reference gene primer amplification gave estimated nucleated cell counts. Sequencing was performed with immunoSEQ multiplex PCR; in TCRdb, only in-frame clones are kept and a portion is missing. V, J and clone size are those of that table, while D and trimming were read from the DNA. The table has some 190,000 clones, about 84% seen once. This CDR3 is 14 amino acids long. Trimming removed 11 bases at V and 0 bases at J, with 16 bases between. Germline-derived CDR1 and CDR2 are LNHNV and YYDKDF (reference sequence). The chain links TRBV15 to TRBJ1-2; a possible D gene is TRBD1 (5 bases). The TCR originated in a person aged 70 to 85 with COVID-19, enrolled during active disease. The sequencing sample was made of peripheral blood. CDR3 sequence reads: CASGDSLANYGYTF. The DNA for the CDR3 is TGTGCCTCAGGAGACAGTCTAGCTAACTATGGCTACACCTTC.